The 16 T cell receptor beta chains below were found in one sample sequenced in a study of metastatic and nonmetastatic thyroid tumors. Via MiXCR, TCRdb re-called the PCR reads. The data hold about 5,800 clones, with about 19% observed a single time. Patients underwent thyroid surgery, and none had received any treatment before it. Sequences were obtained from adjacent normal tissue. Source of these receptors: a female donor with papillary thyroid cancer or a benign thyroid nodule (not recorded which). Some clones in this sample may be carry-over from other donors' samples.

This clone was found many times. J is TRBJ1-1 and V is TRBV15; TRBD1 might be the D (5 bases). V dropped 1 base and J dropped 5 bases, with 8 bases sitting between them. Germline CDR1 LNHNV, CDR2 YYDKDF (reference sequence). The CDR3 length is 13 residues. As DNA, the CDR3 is TGTGCCACCAGCAGAGGGGGGTCGACTGAAGCTTTCTTT. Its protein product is CATSRGGSTEAFF. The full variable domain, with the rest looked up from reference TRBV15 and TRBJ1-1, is DAMVIQNPRYQVTQFGKPVTLSCSQTLNHNVMYWYQQKSSQAPKLLFHYYDKDFNNEADTPDNFQSRRPNTSFCFLDIRSPGLGDTAMYLCATSRGGSTEAFFGQGTRLTVV.

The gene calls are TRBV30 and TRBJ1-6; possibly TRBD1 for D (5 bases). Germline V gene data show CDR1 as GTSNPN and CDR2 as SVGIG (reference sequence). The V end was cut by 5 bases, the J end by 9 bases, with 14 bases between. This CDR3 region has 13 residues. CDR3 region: CAWSGGLISPLHF. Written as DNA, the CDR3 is TGTGCCTGGTCGGGGGGGTTGATTTCACCCCTCCACTTT.

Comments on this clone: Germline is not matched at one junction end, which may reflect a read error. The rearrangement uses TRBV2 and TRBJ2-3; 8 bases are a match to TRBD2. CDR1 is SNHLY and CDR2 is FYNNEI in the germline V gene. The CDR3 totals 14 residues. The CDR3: CVSFGVAGSDTQYF. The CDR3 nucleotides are TGTGTCAGCTTTGGAGTAGCGGGGTCTGATACGCAGTATTTT.

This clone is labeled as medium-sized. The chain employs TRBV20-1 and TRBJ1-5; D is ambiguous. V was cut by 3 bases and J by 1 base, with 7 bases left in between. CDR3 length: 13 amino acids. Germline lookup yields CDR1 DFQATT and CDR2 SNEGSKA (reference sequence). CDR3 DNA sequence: TGCAGTGCTAGGAGTTTAAGCAATCAGCCCCAGCATTTT. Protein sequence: CSARSLSNQPQHF.

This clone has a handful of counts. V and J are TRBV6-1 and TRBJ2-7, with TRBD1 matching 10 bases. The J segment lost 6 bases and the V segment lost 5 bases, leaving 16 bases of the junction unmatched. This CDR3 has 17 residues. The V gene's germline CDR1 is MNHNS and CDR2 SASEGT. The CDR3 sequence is CASSPAGTGDSPLEQYF. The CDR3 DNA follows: TGTGCCAGCAGTCCAGCCGGGACAGGGGATTCACCCCTCGAGCAGTACTTC.

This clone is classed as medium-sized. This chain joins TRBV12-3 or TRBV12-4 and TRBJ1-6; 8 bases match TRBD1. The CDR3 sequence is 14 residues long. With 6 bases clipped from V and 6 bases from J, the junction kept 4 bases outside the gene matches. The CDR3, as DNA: TGTGCCAGCAGACCGGGACAGGTTAATTCACCCCTCCACTTT. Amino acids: CASRPGQVNSPLHF.

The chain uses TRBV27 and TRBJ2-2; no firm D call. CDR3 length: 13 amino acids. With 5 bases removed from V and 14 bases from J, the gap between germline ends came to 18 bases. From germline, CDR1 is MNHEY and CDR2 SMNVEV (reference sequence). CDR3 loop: CASSPKLTGYLFF. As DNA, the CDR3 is TGTGCCAGCAGTCCGAAGCTTACCGGGTATCTGTTTTTT.

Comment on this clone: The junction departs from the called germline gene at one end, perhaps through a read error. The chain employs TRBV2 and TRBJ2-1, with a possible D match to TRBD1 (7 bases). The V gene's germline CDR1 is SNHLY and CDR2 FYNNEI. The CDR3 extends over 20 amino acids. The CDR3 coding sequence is TGTGCCAGCAGTGCCCGACATTATAAATATACAGGGGAGGCCTACAACGAGCAGTTCTTC. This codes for CASSARHYKYTGEAYNEQFF.

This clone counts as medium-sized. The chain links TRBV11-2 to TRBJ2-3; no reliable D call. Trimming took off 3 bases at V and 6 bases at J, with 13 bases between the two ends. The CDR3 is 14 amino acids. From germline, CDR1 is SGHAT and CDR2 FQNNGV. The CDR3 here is CASSFKPDLDTQYF. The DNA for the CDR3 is TGTGCCAGCAGCTTCAAACCCGACCTCGATACGCAGTATTTT.

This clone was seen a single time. CDR3 in DNA: TGTGCCAGCAGCTTAGGCCCTTCGGGGGTTCAGACCCAGTACTTC. The encoded protein is CASSLGPSGVQTQYF. The chain is built from TRBV7-8 and TRBJ2-5; D perhaps matches TRBD2 (6 bases). V gave up 1 base and J gave up 6 bases, with 15 bases separating them. This CDR3 contains 15 residues. Germline V gene data show CDR1 as SGHVS and CDR2 as FQNEAQ.

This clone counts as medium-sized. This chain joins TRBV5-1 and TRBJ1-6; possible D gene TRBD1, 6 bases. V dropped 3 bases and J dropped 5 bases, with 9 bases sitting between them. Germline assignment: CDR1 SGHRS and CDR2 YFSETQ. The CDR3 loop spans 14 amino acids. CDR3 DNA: TGCGCCAGCAGCTGGGACACCAATAATTCACCCCTCCACTTT. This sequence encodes CASSWDTNNSPLHF.

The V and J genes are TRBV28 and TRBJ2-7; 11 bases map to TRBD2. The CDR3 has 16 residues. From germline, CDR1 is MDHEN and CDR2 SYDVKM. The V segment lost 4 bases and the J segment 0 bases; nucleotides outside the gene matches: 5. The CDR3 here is CASSSGTSGSSYEQYF. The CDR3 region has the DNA TGTGCCAGCAGTTCGGGTACTAGCGGGAGCTCCTACGAGCAGTACTTC.

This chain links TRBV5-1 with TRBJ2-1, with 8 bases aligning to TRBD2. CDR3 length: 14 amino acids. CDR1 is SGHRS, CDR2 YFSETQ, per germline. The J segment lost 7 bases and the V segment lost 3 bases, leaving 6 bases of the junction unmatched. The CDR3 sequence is CASSSLAGLNEQFF. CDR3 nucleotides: TGCGCCAGCAGCTCTCTAGCGGGCCTTAATGAGCAGTTCTTC.

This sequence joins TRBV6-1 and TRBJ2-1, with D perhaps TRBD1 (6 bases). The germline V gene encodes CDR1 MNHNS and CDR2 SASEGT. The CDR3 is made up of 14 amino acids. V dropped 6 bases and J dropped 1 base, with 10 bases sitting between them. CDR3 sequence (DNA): TGTGCCAGCAGACTGGGGGCATCCTACAATGAGCAGTTCTTC. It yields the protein CASRLGASYNEQFF.

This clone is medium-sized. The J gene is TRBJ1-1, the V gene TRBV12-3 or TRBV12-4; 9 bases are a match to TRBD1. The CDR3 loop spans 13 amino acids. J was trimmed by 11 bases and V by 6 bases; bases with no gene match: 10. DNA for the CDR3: TGTGCCAGCAGATTACAGGGGGCAGGGACGGCTTTCTTT. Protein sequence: CASRLQGAGTAFF.

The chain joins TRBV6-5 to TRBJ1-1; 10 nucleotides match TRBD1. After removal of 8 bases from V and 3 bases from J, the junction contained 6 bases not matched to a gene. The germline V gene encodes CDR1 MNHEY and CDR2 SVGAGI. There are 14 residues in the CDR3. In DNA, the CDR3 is TGTGCCAGCGTTAAGACAGGGGGCTACACTGAAGCTTTCTTT. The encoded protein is CASVKTGGYTEAFF.